The TCR beta chain described here comes from a study of T cell responses to AZD1222 COVID-19 vaccine. Concerning this clone itself: Its antigen is still unknown.

This CDR3 is built from 13 residues. Germline lookup yields CDR1 SEHNR and CDR2 FQNEAQ (reference sequence). The V gene lost 5 bases and the J gene lost 2 bases, with 10 bases spanning the gap. Using immunoSEQ multiplex PCR, the repertoire was profiled, and TCRdb retains in-frame clones only, with some absent. Of roughly 120,000 clones in the sample, roughly 87% were seen once. General observations from the study: A reported finding is that nearly half of spike-specific TCRs target unmutated variant regions. Increased Spike-specific TCR breadth and depth were observed after two AZD1222 doses. Seropositivity was recorded at baseline in only a handful of AZD1222 recipients.

The TCR originated in an adult in good health. The material was peripheral blood, obtained on day 0 of AZD1222 vaccination. The chain is built from TRBV7-9 and TRBJ2-7, with D unclear. The CDR3 bases are TGTGCCAGCAGCCTCTCTGGTGCCTACGAGCAGTACTTC. Amino acids: CASSLSGAYEQYF.